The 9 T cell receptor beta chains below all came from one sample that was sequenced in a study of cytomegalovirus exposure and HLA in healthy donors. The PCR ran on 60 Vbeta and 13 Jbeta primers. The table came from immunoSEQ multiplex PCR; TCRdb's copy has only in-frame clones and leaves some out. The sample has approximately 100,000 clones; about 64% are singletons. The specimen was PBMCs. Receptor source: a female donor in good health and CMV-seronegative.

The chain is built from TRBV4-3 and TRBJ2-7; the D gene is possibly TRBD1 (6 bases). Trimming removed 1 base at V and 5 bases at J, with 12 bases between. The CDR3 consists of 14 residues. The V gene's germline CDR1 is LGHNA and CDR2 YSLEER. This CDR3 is CASSQAQGSHEQYF. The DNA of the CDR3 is TGCGCCAGCAGCCAAGCCCAGGGGTCCCACGAGCAGTACTTC.

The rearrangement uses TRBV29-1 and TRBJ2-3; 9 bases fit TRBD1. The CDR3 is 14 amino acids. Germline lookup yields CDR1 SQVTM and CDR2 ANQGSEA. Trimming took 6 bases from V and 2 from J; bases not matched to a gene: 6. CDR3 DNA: TGCAGCGTAGAGGGACAGGGCCTCACAGATACGCAGTATTTT. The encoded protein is CSVEGQGLTDTQYF.

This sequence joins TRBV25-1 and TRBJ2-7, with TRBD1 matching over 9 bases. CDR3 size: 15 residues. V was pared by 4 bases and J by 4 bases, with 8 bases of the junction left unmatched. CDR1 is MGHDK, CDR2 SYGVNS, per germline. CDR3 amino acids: CASSGDNRGLYEQYF. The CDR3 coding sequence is TGTGCCAGCAGTGGGGATAACAGGGGGCTTTACGAGCAGTACTTC.

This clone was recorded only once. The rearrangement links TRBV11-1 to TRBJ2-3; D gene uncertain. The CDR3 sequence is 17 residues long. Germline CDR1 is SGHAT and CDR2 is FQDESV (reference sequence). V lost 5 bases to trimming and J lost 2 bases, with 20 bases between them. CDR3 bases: TGTGCCAGCAGCAAAACCGGCCCCCGGGTGTCCACAGATACGCAGTATTTT. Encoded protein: CASSKTGPRVSTDTQYF. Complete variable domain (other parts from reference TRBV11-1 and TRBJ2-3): EAEVAQSPRYKITEKSQAVAFWCDPISGHATLYWYRQILGQGPELLVQFQDESVVDDSQLPKDRFSAERLKGVDSTLKIQPAELGDSAMYLCASSKTGPRVSTDTQYFGPGTRLTVL.

The CDR3 loop reads CSARGTGITEQYF. The CDR3 bases are TGCAGCGCCCGAGGGACAGGGATTACCGAGCAGTACTTC. The chain employs TRBV29-1 and TRBJ2-7, with TRBD1 matching 9 bases. With 7 bases clipped from V and 6 bases from J, the junction kept 10 bases outside the gene matches. CDR3 length equals 13 residues. Germline V gene sequence: CDR1 SQVTM, CDR2 ANQGSEA.

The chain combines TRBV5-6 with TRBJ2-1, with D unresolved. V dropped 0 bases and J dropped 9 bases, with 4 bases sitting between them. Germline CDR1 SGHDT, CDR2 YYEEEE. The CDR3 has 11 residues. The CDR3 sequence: CASSLAGEQFF. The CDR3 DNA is TGTGCCAGCAGCTTGGCGGGTGAGCAGTTCTTC. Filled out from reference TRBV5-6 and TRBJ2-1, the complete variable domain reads DAGVTQSPTHLIKTRGQQVTLRCSPKSGHDTVSWYQQALGQGPQFIFQYYEEEERQRGNFPDRFSGHQFPNYSSELNVNALLLGDSALYLCASSLAGEQFFGPGTRLTVL.

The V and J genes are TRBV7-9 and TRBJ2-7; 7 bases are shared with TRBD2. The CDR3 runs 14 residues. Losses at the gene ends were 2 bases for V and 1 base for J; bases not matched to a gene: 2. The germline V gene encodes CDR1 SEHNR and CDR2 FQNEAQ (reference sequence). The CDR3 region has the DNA TGTGCCAGCAGCTTAAACGGGAGGTCCTACGAGCAGTACTTC. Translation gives CASSLNGRSYEQYF.

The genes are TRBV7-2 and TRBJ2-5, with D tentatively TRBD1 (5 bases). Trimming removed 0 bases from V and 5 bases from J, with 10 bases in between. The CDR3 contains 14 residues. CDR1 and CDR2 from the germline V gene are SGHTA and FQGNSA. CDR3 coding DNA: TGTGCCAGCAGCTTAGCCAGCAGGGCGGAGACCCAGTACTTC. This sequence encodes CASSLASRAETQYF.

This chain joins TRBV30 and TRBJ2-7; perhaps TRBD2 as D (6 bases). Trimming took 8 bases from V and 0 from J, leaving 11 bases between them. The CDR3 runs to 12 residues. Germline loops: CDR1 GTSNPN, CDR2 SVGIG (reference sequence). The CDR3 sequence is CAGTHSSYEQYF. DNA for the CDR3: TGTGCCGGGACTCACAGCTCCTACGAGCAGTACTTC. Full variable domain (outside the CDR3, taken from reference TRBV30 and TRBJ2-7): SQTIHQWPATLVQPVGSPLSLECTVEGTSNPNLYWYRQAAGRGLQLLFYSVGIGQISSEVPQNLSASRPQDRQFILSSKKLLLSDSGFYLCAGTHSSYEQYFGPGTRLTVT.